Below, one TCR beta chain is given with its context. Its antigen is still unknown. The germline CDR1 and CDR2 sequences are DFQATT and SNEGSKA (reference sequence). CDR3 length: 15 residues. Trimming stripped 0 bases from V and 1 base from J, with 10 bases between. The data are from a study of response to subunit inactivated influenza vaccine. Study-level findings and limits: With each seasonal influenza vaccination, the authors suggested, few new T cells are recruited.

TCRdb reprocessed the RT-PCR reads with MiXCR, giving one entry per CDR3 protein. Of over 650,000 distinct CDR3 sequences listed, around 18% were seen once; the top ten hold roughly a tenth. The sample in question was PBMCs from blood, obtained 5 days after vaccination. The TCR sequence derives from a man aged 50-60 years who received an inactivated influenza vaccine. The chain carries TRBV20-1 and TRBJ2-1; tentative D call: TRBD2 (5 bases). The DNA for the CDR3 is TGCAGTGCTAGAGATCCGGGGATTTCCTACAATGAGCAGTTCTTC. As protein: CSARDPGISYNEQFF.